One sample yielded the 7 T cell receptor beta chains listed below, sequenced in a study of blood T cell repertoires in COVID-19. Generated by immunoSEQ multiplex PCR, the TCRdb table keeps only in-frame clones and is missing some. The profile shows 250,000 to 350,000 clones, roughly 90% of them singletons. The specimen sequenced was peripheral blood. The receptors shown here come from a woman in her thirties with active or convalescent COVID-19.

The CDR3 coding sequence is TGTGCCAGCAGTGAACTTGGGGGGGCCTCGTACAATGAGCAGTTCTTC. This encodes CASSELGGASYNEQFF. V and J are TRBV6-1 and TRBJ2-1, with a weak D call TRBD2 (7 bases). From germline, CDR1 is MNHNS and CDR2 SASEGT. The CDR3 has 16 residues. Trimming stripped 2 bases from V and 4 bases from J, with 15 bases between.

The chain joins TRBV6-1 to TRBJ2-1; possible D gene TRBD1, 6 bases. Trimming took 5 bases from V and 6 from J, leaving 8 bases between them. The CDR3 length is 12 residues. Germline V gene lookup returns CDR1 MNHNS and CDR2 SASEGT. The CDR3 spells CASSIGGNEQFF. The CDR3 coding sequence is TGTGCCAGCAGTATAGGGGGCAATGAGCAGTTCTTC.

This chain uses TRBV30 with TRBJ1-1, with D perhaps matching TRBD1 (5 bases). The CDR3 is 13 residues long. The V gene lost 5 bases and the J gene lost 4 bases, with 14 bases spanning the gap. Germline CDR1 GTSNPN, CDR2 SVGIG (reference sequence). The CDR3 nucleotides are TGTGCCTGGGTGGAGGGGAGGAGCACTGAAGCTTTCTTT. Translating gives CAWVEGRSTEAFF.

Worth noting for this clone: This same CDR3 is encoded by further DNA sequences in the sample. This sequence joins TRBV28 and TRBJ1-6, with D possibly matching TRBD1 (6 bases). The CDR3 has 14 residues. The germline V gene encodes CDR1 MDHEN and CDR2 SYDVKM. Trimming took off 5 bases at V and 2 bases at J, with 7 bases between the two ends. In DNA form, the CDR3 reads TGTGCCAGCAGTCGGACAGCCTATAATTCACCCCTCCACTTT. Amino acid sequence: CASSRTAYNSPLHF.

V usage is TRBV6-1 and J usage is TRBJ1-1; D perhaps matches TRBD1 (6 bases). There are 13 residues in the CDR3. Germline V gene lookup returns CDR1 MNHNS and CDR2 SASEGT. The germline V and J ends were trimmed by 5 bases and 5 bases, with 12 bases remaining between them. The CDR3 loop reads CASSPNRVTEAFF. In DNA form, the CDR3 reads TGTGCCAGCAGTCCTAACAGGGTTACTGAAGCTTTCTTT.

V usage is TRBV29-1 and J usage is TRBJ2-5; no clear D gene. V shed 5 bases and J shed 0 bases, with 4 bases lying between them. Germline loops: CDR1 SQVTM, CDR2 ANQGSEA. The CDR3 loop spans 11 amino acids. The chain's CDR3 is CSVSHQETQYF. CDR3 sequence (DNA): TGCAGCGTTAGCCACCAAGAGACCCAGTACTTC.

The chain carries TRBV19 and TRBJ1-1; 9 bases are a match to TRBD1. V was pared by 5 bases and J by 10 bases, with 5 bases of the junction left unmatched. This CDR3 contains 12 residues. CDR1 is LNHDA, CDR2 SQIVND, per germline (reference sequence). The CDR3 region is CASSPRTGVAFF. The CDR3 DNA reads as TGTGCCAGTAGTCCCAGGACAGGGGTAGCTTTCTTT.